These 30 T cell receptor beta chains were sequenced from one sample in a study of T cells in Graves' hyperthyroidism and ophthalmopathy. There were TCR beta CDR3 regions amplified from RNA transcripts. Carried out on the TCR CDR3, a first-round RT-PCR used the HTBI primer set. TCRdb called the multiplex PCR reads again in MiXCR, with one record for every CDR3 protein. The sample holds about 480,000 distinct CDR3 sequences; about 22% are singletons and the top ten take approximately 49%. What was sequenced was blood. Receptors originate from a woman in her 70s with Graves' ophthalmopathy.

This clonotype occurred once. V and J are TRBV6-9 and TRBJ2-4; TRBD1 matches 11 bases. The CDR3 runs 17 residues. The germline CDR1 and CDR2 sequences are MNHGY and SVAAGI. Trimming at V came to 4 bases and at J to 5 bases, leaving 10 bases not matched to a gene. The DNA for the CDR3 is TGTGCCAGCAGTTCAGGCCCAGGACAGGGGGCGGAAAACATTCAGTACTTC. Its translation: CASSSGPGQGAENIQYF.

This chain uses TRBV7-3 with TRBJ2-5; TRBD2 aligns across 7 bases. With V trimmed by 0 bases and J by 4 bases, 11 bases remained unmatched. Germline V CDR1 and CDR2: SGHTA, FQGTGA. The CDR3 loop spans 17 amino acids. For the CDR3, the DNA is TGTGCCAGCAGCTTAACGGGGCCGGCGGGGGTTGCAGAGACCCAGTACTTC. Its protein is CASSLTGPAGVAETQYF.

The chain is built from TRBV10-1 and TRBJ2-7; 9 bases map to TRBD1. V dropped 8 bases and J dropped 1; count of bases not matched to a gene: 9. The CDR3 loop spans 15 amino acids. Germline-derived CDR1 and CDR2 are WNHNN and SYGVQD (reference sequence). The CDR3 sequence: CASSVGQGESYEQYF. CDR3 DNA sequence: TGCGCCAGCTCGGTGGGACAGGGAGAATCCTACGAGCAGTACTTC.

The chain carries TRBV24-1 and TRBJ2-1; 8 bases agree with TRBD1. Germline V lookup: CDR1 KGHDR, CDR2 SFDVKD. This CDR3 is 15 amino acids long. Trimming removed 3 bases from V and 2 bases from J; junction bases left unmatched: 2. The CDR3 loop reads CATSDGQGPYNEQFF. The DNA for the CDR3 is TGTGCCACCAGTGATGGACAGGGACCCTACAATGAGCAGTTCTTC.

This clonotype was counted many times. This chain joins TRBV29-1 and TRBJ1-1, with 9 bases identical to TRBD1. Germline-derived CDR1 and CDR2 are SQVTM and ANQGSEA. This CDR3 is 15 amino acids long. J lost 1 base, V lost 4 bases, and 7 bases had no gene match. The CDR3 coding sequence is TGCAGCGTTGGCACCGGGACAGGGTGGAACACTGAAGCTTTCTTT. The encoded protein is CSVGTGTGWNTEAFF. Full variable domain (remainder filled in from reference TRBV29-1 and TRBJ1-1): SAVISQKPSRDICQRGTSLTIQCQVDSQVTMMFWYRQQPGQSLTLIATANQGSEATYESGFVIDKFPISRPNLTFSTLTVSNMSPEDSSIYLCSVGTGTGWNTEAFFGQGTRLTVV.

This clonotype was seen at least ten times. The chain is built from TRBV28 and TRBJ2-7, with TRBD1 as a possible D gene (5 bases). The CDR3 sequence is 14 residues long. In germline, CDR1 is MDHEN, CDR2 SYDVKM. V was cut by 3 bases and J by 4 bases, with 13 bases left in between. For the CDR3, the DNA is TGTGCCAGCAGTTTTTTCGCAGGGTCATACGAGCAGTACTTC. The encoded protein is CASSFFAGSYEQYF.

V usage is TRBV10-1 and J usage is TRBJ1-1; D unclear. The CDR3 extends over 13 amino acids. CDR1 is WNHNN, CDR2 SYGVQD, per germline (reference sequence). Deletions cut 0 bases from V and 4 bases from J, with 6 bases between. CDR3 DNA: TGCGCCAGCAGTGAGTCTGGAGCCACTGAAGCTTTCTTT. Protein product: CASSESGATEAFF.

V usage is TRBV2 and J usage is TRBJ1-1, with 7 bases lining up with TRBD1. This CDR3 comprises 16 residues. Trimming cost V 6 bases and J 2 bases; bases outside gene matches: 12. CDR1 and CDR2 from the germline V gene are SNHLY and FYNNEI. This CDR3 is CASSLRSTGYNTEAFF. The CDR3 DNA is TGTGCCAGCAGCCTACGATCGACAGGGTATAACACTGAAGCTTTCTTT.

This clonotype was detected only a few times. The chain combines TRBV15 with TRBJ2-3; 10 bases map to TRBD2. There are 16 residues in the CDR3. V dropped 5 bases and J dropped 2; count of bases not matched to a gene: 7. Germline loops: CDR1 LNHNV, CDR2 YYDKDF (reference sequence). The CDR3 here is CATSPRTSGPTDTQYF. The DNA of the CDR3 is TGTGCCACCAGCCCCCGGACTAGCGGCCCCACAGATACGCAGTATTTT.

This clonotype was recorded at least ten times. The chain uses TRBV3-1 and TRBJ2-3, with 14 bases matching TRBD2. V dropped 4 bases and J dropped 0; count of bases not matched to a gene: 6. CDR3 length: 18 amino acids. Per germline, CDR1 LGHDT and CDR2 YNNKEL (reference sequence). DNA for the CDR3: TGTGCCAGCAGCCCGTGGGGACTAGCGGGAGAAAGCACAGATACGCAGTATTTT. Translation: CASSPWGLAGESTDTQYF.

This clonotype showed up many times. The CDR3 loop is CASSAQTNEKLFF. The CDR3 coding sequence is TGTGCCAGCTCCGCACAGACTAATGAAAAACTGTTTTTT. V gene TRBV6-1 combines with J gene TRBJ1-4; no definite D call. The V gene lost 8 bases and the J gene lost 2 bases, with 9 bases spanning the gap. CDR1 MNHNS and CDR2 SASEGT come from the germline V gene. The CDR3 extends over 13 amino acids.

This clonotype was picked up a small number of times. V gene TRBV19 combines with J gene TRBJ1-1; D is ambiguous. Trimming took off 1 base at V and 0 bases at J, with 9 bases between the two ends. The CDR3 runs 15 residues. Germline V gene data show CDR1 as LNHDA and CDR2 as SQIVND (reference sequence). This CDR3 reads CASSIAPNMNTEAFF. Written as DNA, the CDR3 is TGTGCCAGTAGTATAGCGCCTAACATGAACACTGAAGCTTTCTTT.

This chain connects TRBV7-2 to TRBJ2-5, with D unclear. The CDR3 totals 15 residues. Germline loops: CDR1 SGHTA, CDR2 FQGNSA. The V and J ends lost 5 bases and 2 bases respectively, with 15 bases between them. CDR3 sequence (DNA): TGTGCCAGCAGCCCGACCCTGAGGATTCAAGAGACCCAGTACTTC. This translates into CASSPTLRIQETQYF.

The chain links TRBV27 to TRBJ2-7, with a tentative D call TRBD2 (5 bases). Trimming stripped 5 bases from V and 2 bases from J, with 16 bases between. The CDR3 is 15 amino acids. In germline, CDR1 is MNHEY, CDR2 SMNVEV (reference sequence). CDR3 in amino acids: CASSPSLRGAYEQYF. CDR3 DNA: TGTGCCAGCAGTCCATCCCTTCGGGGAGCCTACGAGCAGTACTTC.

Turning to this clonotype: It is likely a read error, because the conserved phenylalanine at the end of the CDR3 is missing. The gene calls are TRBV3-1 and TRBJ2-7; the match to TRBD1 covers 9 bases. Germline assignment: CDR1 LGHDT and CDR2 YNNKEL (reference sequence). J gave up 3 bases and V 1 base, and 1 base lay outside the gene matches. The CDR3 loop spans 14 amino acids. CDR3 nucleotides: TGTGCCAGCAGCCAAGGGGACAGGGACTACGAGCAGTACCTC. This codes for CASSQGDRDYEQYL.

This clonotype was recorded a few times. The chain links TRBV28 to TRBJ2-7; TRBD2 matches 8 bases. The CDR3 runs 15 residues. CDR1 is MDHEN and CDR2 is SYDVKM in the germline V gene. Germline trimming cut 7 bases from V and 5 bases from J; bases unmatched to any gene: 13. In nucleotides, the CDR3 is TGTGCCAGCATCCCGGCAGGGACTAGGGTCCACGAGCAGTACTTC. It translates to CASIPAGTRVHEQYF.

There are a few counts of this clonotype. The chain carries TRBV12-3 or TRBV12-4 and TRBJ2-7; D may be TRBD1 (5 bases). Trimming removed 5 bases at V and 7 bases at J, with 12 bases between. The CDR3 is made up of 12 amino acids. The DNA of the CDR3 is TGTGCCAGCAGTCTCTCAGGGATTGAGCAGTACTTC. It yields the protein CASSLSGIEQYF.

At least ten counts were recorded for this clonotype. This chain connects TRBV27 to TRBJ2-7, with 10 bases lining up with TRBD1. The CDR3 runs 15 residues. The V gene's germline CDR1 is MNHEY and CDR2 SMNVEV (reference sequence). After removal of 2 bases from V and 4 bases from J, the junction contained 5 bases not matched to a gene. CDR3 nucleotide sequence: TGTGCCAGCAGTTTAATGGGACAGGGGTTTTACGAGCAGTACTTC. This encodes CASSLMGQGFYEQYF.

A few counts support this clonotype. The gene calls are TRBV7-8 and TRBJ1-5; possible D gene TRBD1, 5 bases. The CDR3 length is 15 residues. Germline CDR1 reads SGHVS; CDR2 reads FQNEAQ. The germline V and J ends were trimmed by 5 bases and 0 bases, with 11 bases remaining between them. The chain's CDR3 is CASSQGLNSNQPQHF. In DNA form, the CDR3 reads TGTGCCAGCAGCCAGGGACTGAATAGCAATCAGCCCCAGCATTTT.

The chain employs TRBV30 and TRBJ1-1; D is unresolved. This CDR3 spans 13 amino acids. Trimming took off 0 bases at V and 0 bases at J, with 5 bases between the two ends. The germline V gene encodes CDR1 GTSNPN and CDR2 SVGIG (reference sequence). This CDR3 is CAWSVSLNTEAFF. CDR3 coding DNA: TGTGCCTGGAGTGTAAGTCTGAACACTGAAGCTTTCTTT. Using reference TRBV30 and TRBJ1-1 for the parts outside the CDR3, the full variable domain is SQTIHQWPATLVQPVGSPLSLECTVEGTSNPNLYWYRQAAGRGLQLLFYSVGIGQISSEVPQNLSASRPQDRQFILSSKKLLLSDSGFYLCAWSVSLNTEAFFGQGTRLTVV.

Comments on this clonotype: A read error may explain this, as a much larger clone is one base away. V usage is TRBV6-2 or TRBV6-3 and J usage is TRBJ2-7; tentative D call: TRBD1 (5 bases). Trimming removed 4 bases from V and 2 bases from J, with 12 bases in between. Per germline, CDR1 MNHEY and CDR2 SVGEGT. This CDR3 is built from 14 residues. The CDR3 sequence is CASSCSSRAYEQYF. For the CDR3, the DNA is TGTGCCAGCAGTTGCTCGAGCAGGGCCTACGAGCAGTACTTC.

The gene calls are TRBV11-2 and TRBJ2-3, with 9 bases that match TRBD2. There are 15 residues in the CDR3. V was pared by 5 bases and J by 7 bases, with 10 bases of the junction left unmatched. CDR1 is SGHAT, CDR2 FQNNGV, per germline. The CDR3 DNA sequence: TGTGCCAGCAGCGTGCTCGCGGGAGGGGCGAATACGCAGTATTTT. Translating gives CASSVLAGGANTQYF. Supplemented by reference TRBV11-2 and TRBJ2-3, the full variable domain reads EAGVAQSPRYKIIEKRQSVAFWCNPISGHATLYWYQQILGQGPKLLIQFQNNGVVDDSQLPKDRFSAERLKGVDSTLKIQPAKLEDSAVYLCASSVLAGGANTQYFGPGTRLTVL.

This clonotype showed up many times. The chain combines TRBV28 with TRBJ1-1; D unresolved. CDR1 MDHEN and CDR2 SYDVKM come from the germline V gene. The CDR3 length is 12 residues. V dropped 3 bases and J dropped 3 bases, with 5 bases sitting between them. CDR3: CASSLEYTEAFF. The CDR3 DNA follows: TGTGCCAGCAGTTTGGAGTACACTGAAGCTTTCTTT.

This clonotype occurred many times. The chain recombines TRBV11-2 with TRBJ2-5; 10 positions match TRBD1. V was clipped by 5 bases and J by 4 bases; unmatched bases: 4. CDR3 size: 14 residues. The germline gives CDR1 SGHAT, CDR2 FQNNGV. The CDR3 DNA sequence: TGTGCCAGCAGCCAGACAGGGGGCCTAGAGACCCAGTACTTC. Translation: CASSQTGGLETQYF.

The chain has TRBV18 and TRBJ2-3; either TRBD1 or TRBD2 may fit D (6 bases each). Per germline, CDR1 KGHSH and CDR2 LQKENI. V dropped 0 bases and J dropped 6 bases, with 16 bases sitting between them. This CDR3 is 16 amino acids long. The DNA for the CDR3 is TGTGCCAGCTCACCACCCGGGACACTGGAGGGGGATACGCAGTATTTT. Its protein is CASSPPGTLEGDTQYF.

The chain links TRBV2 to TRBJ2-1; 7 bases fit TRBD2. Germline CDR1 SNHLY, CDR2 FYNNEI. J gave up 1 base and V 8 bases, and 14 bases lay outside the gene matches. The CDR3 covers 17 residues. The CDR3 region has the DNA TGTGCCAGCGTGGGGGGGTGGGGCGGGAGTTCCTACAATGAGCAGTTCTTC. It translates to CASVGGWGGSSYNEQFF.

This rearrangement joins TRBV30 to TRBJ1-1; D gene uncertain. The CDR3 contains 14 residues. Trimming pared 0 bases from V and 3 bases from J, leaving 11 bases between. Germline assignment: CDR1 GTSNPN and CDR2 SVGIG (reference sequence). The CDR3 DNA sequence: TGTGCCTGGAGTGTACAAGGGATGGACACTGAAGCTTTCTTT. Its translation: CAWSVQGMDTEAFF.

This clonotype was seen a handful of times. CDR3 amino acids: CATSDSLAGAYNEQFF. For the CDR3, the DNA is TGTGCCACCAGTGACTCCCTAGCGGGAGCTTACAATGAGCAGTTCTTC. This chain links TRBV24-1 with TRBJ2-1; 10 bases fit TRBD2. The ends lost 4 bases at V and 4 bases at J; junction bases unmatched: 6. There are 16 residues in the CDR3. The germline gives CDR1 KGHDR, CDR2 SFDVKD.

This chain joins TRBV20-1 and TRBJ2-5; D is tentatively TRBD1 or TRBD2 (5 bases each). The V end was cut by 2 bases, the J end by 0 bases, with 10 bases between. The CDR3 runs 14 residues. Germline loops: CDR1 DFQATT, CDR2 SNEGSKA (reference sequence). The chain's CDR3 is CSARRGHNQETQYF. The CDR3 bases are TGCAGTGCTAGACGGGGCCACAACCAAGAGACCCAGTACTTC.

This clonotype was recorded many times. V and J are TRBV5-5 and TRBJ2-7; D gene uncertain. Germline V gene data show CDR1 as SGHKS and CDR2 as YYEKEE (reference sequence). CDR3 size: 14 residues. V was trimmed by 5 bases and J by 1 base, leaving 13 bases between them. CDR3 in amino acids: CASSRAGSSYEQYF. The CDR3 bases are TGTGCCAGCAGTCGGGCCGGGTCGTCCTACGAGCAGTACTTC.